This T cell receptor (beta chain) is from a study of blood T cell repertoires in COVID-19. Study information: The United States, Italy and Spain supplied acute and convalescent COVID-19 samples. PBMCs, B-cell-depleted T cells, or T cells provided the cDNA or gDNA that made up the material.

Original processing notes: Amplification of reference gene primers was used by the study to estimate nucleated cell counts. Libraries were prepared by immunoSEQ multiplex PCR; TCRdb keeps only in-frame clonotypes and omits some of them. That table gives V, J and clone size, and the DNA gave D and trimming. The repertoire includes approximately 310,000 clones, around nine tenths of them detected once, and 1% sits in the top ten. The specimen was peripheral blood. This sequence was found in a man aged 45-60 years with active or convalescent COVID-19.

CDR3 sequence: CASGTGTSGGPLNEQFF. The CDR3 DNA sequence: TGTGCCAGCGGCACCGGGACTAGCGGGGGCCCCTTGAATGAGCAGTTCTTC. The chain joins TRBV2 to TRBJ2-1, with TRBD2 matching 14 bases. Germline CDR1 SNHLY, CDR2 FYNNEI. Trimming took 8 bases from V and 7 from J; bases not matched to a gene: 13. This CDR3 has 17 amino acids.